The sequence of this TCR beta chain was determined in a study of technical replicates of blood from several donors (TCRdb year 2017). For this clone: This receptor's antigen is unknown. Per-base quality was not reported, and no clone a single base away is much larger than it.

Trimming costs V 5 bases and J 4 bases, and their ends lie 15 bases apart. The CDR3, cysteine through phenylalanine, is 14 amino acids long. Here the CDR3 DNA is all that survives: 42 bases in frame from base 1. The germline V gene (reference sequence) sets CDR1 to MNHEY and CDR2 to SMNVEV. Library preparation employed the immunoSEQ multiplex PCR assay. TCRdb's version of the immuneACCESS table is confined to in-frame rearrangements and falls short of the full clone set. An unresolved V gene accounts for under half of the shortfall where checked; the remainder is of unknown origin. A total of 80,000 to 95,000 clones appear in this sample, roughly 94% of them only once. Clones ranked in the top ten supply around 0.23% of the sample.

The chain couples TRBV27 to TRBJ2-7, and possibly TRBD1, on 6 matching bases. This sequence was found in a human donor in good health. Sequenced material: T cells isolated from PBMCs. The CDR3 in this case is CASSHSGAVYEQYF. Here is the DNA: TGTGCCAGCAGTCATTCAGGGGCCGTTTACGAGCAGTACTTC.